This T cell receptor (beta chain) was recorded in a study of cytomegalovirus exposure and HLA in healthy donors. Study findings and constraints: Most of the TCR beta V segments (in an earlier analysis) were productive either about 87% or about 30% of the time. A link between a missense DCLRE1C variant and TCR beta V- and J-gene trimming emerged from a later analysis. When a later analysis compared HLA-associated TCR beta chains with equally common others, the HLA-associated chains turned out to be more clonally expanded and to have lower generation probabilities.

The CDR3 length is 11 residues. Germline V gives CDR1 MNHEY, CDR2 SVGAGI. V trimming: 4 bases; J trimming: 12 bases; junction bases outside the gene matches: 2. The PCR ran on 60 Vbeta and 13 Jbeta primers. TCRdb's copy holds only in-frame clones and misses some; the assay was immunoSEQ multiplex PCR. The sample has over 120,000 clones, and its top ten clones hold approximately 0.88%. Points on this clone: Its target is not known.

V and J are TRBV6-5 and TRBJ1-2; 10 bases line up with TRBD1. The sample taken for sequencing was PBMCs. This TCR was sampled from a male donor in good health and CMV-seronegative. CDR3 loop: CASSSGTGDTF. The CDR3 nucleotides read TGTGCCAGCAGTTCCGGGACAGGGGACACCTTC.